The text below deals with one T cell receptor (beta chain). What it binds is not known. TCRdb analysed the 5' RACE reads with MiXCR anew, one entry per CDR3 protein. The profile shows roughly 230,000 distinct CDR3 sequences, around 8% of them singletons. The germline gives CDR1 SGHVS, CDR2 FQNEAQ. V was pared by 5 bases and J by 8 bases, with 12 bases between. The CDR3 totals 12 residues. This record comes from a study of identical twins. Study results and caveats: The conclusions drew on cross-sectional statistical analysis instead of tracking the same donors.

The sample was also reused in another study, on yellow fever vaccine responses in identical twins. Per that study: Twins' T cell vaccine responses reportedly looked partly convergent, partly personalized.

The source of this sequence is a young woman in good health. The rearrangement joins TRBV7-8 to TRBJ1-1, with D unclear. Sequencing was done on a sample of CD8+ T cells sorted from blood. The CDR3 sequence is CASSLSHMEAFF. The CDR3 DNA is TGTGCCAGCAGCCTCTCTCACATGGAAGCTTTCTTT. Looking up the rest from reference TRBV7-8 and TRBJ1-1 gives the full variable domain: GAGVSQSPRYKVAKRGQDVALRCDPISGHVSLFWYQQALGQGPEFLTYFQNEAQLDKSGLPSDRFFAERPEGSVSTLKIQRTQQEDSAVYLCASSLSHMEAFFGQGTRLTVV.